Each of the 27 T cell receptor beta chains below was sequenced from the same sample in a study of CD4 T cells in relation to SARS-CoV-2 and coronaviruses. These receptors are not linked to any known antigen. TCRdb's copy holds only in-frame clones and misses some; the assay was immunoSEQ multiplex PCR. The sample lists some 40,000 clones, 77% occurring once. Material: memory CD4+ T cells from PBMCs, cultured in vitro. These receptors were collected from an adult with COVID-19.

V usage is TRBV20-1 and J usage is TRBJ2-1, with D possibly matching TRBD2 (7 bases). The CDR3 loop spans 15 amino acids. Germline V CDR1 and CDR2: DFQATT, SNEGSKA (reference sequence). Deletions cut 3 bases from V and 8 bases from J, with 20 bases between. The chain's CDR3 is CSASFDSAGADEQFF. The CDR3, as DNA: TGCAGTGCTAGTTTCGACTCCGCGGGGGCGGATGAGCAGTTCTTC.

The count of this clone is one. The chain has TRBV7-6 and TRBJ1-2; D is perhaps TRBD1 (6 bases). There are 15 residues in the CDR3. Germline CDR1 and CDR2: SGHVS and FNYEAQ. Trimming cost V 0 bases and J 5 bases, with 13 bases left between them. CDR3 residues: CASSLAPGTNYGYTF. CDR3 nucleotide sequence: TGTGCCAGCAGCTTAGCACCCGGGACAAATTATGGCTACACCTTC.

The V call is TRBV5-1, the J call TRBJ2-3; D is unresolved. This CDR3 spans 15 amino acids. CDR1 and CDR2 (germline): SGHRS, YFSETQ. V was trimmed by 1 base and J by 4 bases, leaving 13 bases between them. CDR3 bases: TGCGCCAGCAGCTTGCACTACCAACGCGCAGATACGCAGTATTTT. It yields the protein CASSLHYQRADTQYF.

The chain employs TRBV10-3 and TRBJ2-2; D gene unclear. The germline V gene has CDR1 ENHRY and CDR2 SYGVKD. CDR3 length equals 13 residues. The V and J ends lost 2 bases and 4 bases respectively, with 5 bases between them. CDR3 residues: CAISEHSTGELFF. The CDR3 DNA sequence: TGTGCCATCAGTGAGCACAGCACCGGGGAGCTGTTTTTT.

This chain uses TRBV12-5 with TRBJ2-5; no reliable D call. Germline V gene lookup returns CDR1 LGHNT and CDR2 FRNRAP. The length of the CDR3 is 12 residues. V lost 0 bases, J lost 2 bases, and 1 base lay in between. The CDR3 region has the DNA TGTGCTAGTGGTTTGGTACAAGAGACCCAGTACTTC. Its translation: CASGLVQETQYF.

This clone was observed a few times. The gene calls are TRBV27 and TRBJ1-2, with D perhaps TRBD1 (5 bases). Germline V gene sequence: CDR1 MNHEY, CDR2 SMNVEV (reference sequence). This CDR3 contains 14 residues. V shed 6 bases and J shed 2 bases, with 13 bases lying between them. CDR3 in DNA: TGTGCCAGCAGACAATGGGCAGGGAACTATGGCTACACCTTC. It codes for CASRQWAGNYGYTF.

The J gene is TRBJ2-5, the V gene TRBV7-3; 8 nucleotides match TRBD1. Per the germline V gene, CDR1 is SGHTA and CDR2 is FQGTGA. V was pared by 1 base and J by 5 bases, with 0 bases of the junction left unmatched. This CDR3 has 13 amino acids. CDR3 DNA sequence: TGTGCCAGCAGCTTAAGACAGGGGGAGACCCAGTACTTC. It specifies CASSLRQGETQYF.

The chain uses TRBV18 and TRBJ2-1, with D perhaps TRBD1 or TRBD2 (5 bases each). V was pared by 3 bases and J by 6 bases, with 15 bases between. Germline-derived CDR1 and CDR2 are KGHSH and LQKENI. The CDR3 covers 15 residues. CDR3 coding DNA: TGTGCCAGCTCACCTCCCGGGACGGTGAGCAATGAGCAGTTCTTC. Protein sequence: CASSPPGTVSNEQFF.

The chain couples TRBV5-6 to TRBJ2-1; D unclear. Germline V gene lookup returns CDR1 SGHDT and CDR2 YYEEEE. V was cut by 6 bases and J by 6 bases, with 16 bases left in between. CDR3 size: 14 residues. This CDR3 reads CASKFASLFNEQFF. The CDR3 nucleotides read TGTGCCAGCAAATTCGCGAGTCTATTCAATGAGCAGTTCTTC.

The CDR3 reads CASSSWGLAGGEQFF. CDR3 nucleotide sequence: TGTGCCAGCAGCTCTTGGGGGCTAGCGGGAGGTGAGCAGTTCTTC. This sequence joins TRBV7-9 and TRBJ2-1; 11 bases agree with TRBD2. The CDR3 length is 15 residues. CDR1 is SEHNR and CDR2 is FQNEAQ in the germline V gene (reference sequence). V was clipped by 4 bases and J by 9 bases; unmatched bases: 8. The full variable domain, with the rest looked up from reference TRBV7-9 and TRBJ2-1, is DTGVSQNPRHKITKRGQNVTFRCDPISEHNRLYWYRQTLGQGPEFLTYFQNEAQLEKSRLLSDRFSAERPKGSFSTLEIQRTEQGDSAMYLCASSSWGLAGGEQFFGPGTRLTVL.

The rearrangement uses TRBV15 and TRBJ2-1, with TRBD2 identical over 9 bases. Unmatched junction bases numbered 3, after V lost 1 base and J lost 5 bases. CDR1 LNHNV and CDR2 YYDKDF come from the germline V gene (reference sequence). The CDR3 length is 15 residues. The CDR3 DNA sequence: TGTGCCACCAGCAGAGCCGGACTAGCGAACAATGAGCAGTTCTTC. Protein: CATSRAGLANNEQFF.

This clone has a handful of counts. J is TRBJ2-3 and V is TRBV2, with 12 bases that match TRBD2. The J segment lost 1 base and the V segment lost 4 bases, leaving 3 bases of the junction unmatched. Germline-derived CDR1 and CDR2 are SNHLY and FYNNEI. The length of the CDR3 is 16 residues. CDR3 sequence reads: CASSASSGGGTDTQYF. DNA of the CDR3: TGTGCCAGCAGTGCTTCTAGCGGGGGGGGCACAGATACGCAGTATTTT.

The chain joins TRBV5-1 to TRBJ2-3; tentative D call: TRBD1 (6 bases). V lost 1 base, J lost 4 bases, and 10 bases lay in between. Germline lookup yields CDR1 SGHRS and CDR2 YFSETQ. The CDR3 runs to 14 residues. Here the CDR3 reads CASSLFGGADTQYF. The CDR3 region has the DNA TGCGCCAGCAGCTTGTTTGGGGGCGCAGATACGCAGTATTTT.

This clone came up a few times. In nucleotides, the CDR3 is TGTGCCAGCAGCCAAGATCCTCGAGGTGTCTCACCCCTCCACTTT. Translating it yields CASSQDPRGVSPLHF. The rearrangement uses TRBV14 and TRBJ1-6; D not resolved. Trimming removed 0 bases at V and 10 bases at J, with 13 bases between. Germline CDR1 and CDR2: SGHDN and FVKESK. The CDR3 consists of 15 residues.

J is TRBJ2-3 and V is TRBV6-5; TRBD1 is a possible D gene (6 bases). V gave up 6 bases and J gave up 6 bases, with 16 bases separating them. Germline V lookup: CDR1 MNHEY, CDR2 SVGAGI. The CDR3 is 14 residues long. CDR3 amino acids: CASRKGDVRDTQYF. The CDR3 nucleotides read TGTGCCAGCAGGAAGGGGGATGTGAGGGATACGCAGTATTTT.

The chain uses TRBV6-5 and TRBJ1-4; D not resolved. The CDR3 extends over 15 amino acids. From germline, CDR1 is MNHEY and CDR2 SVGAGI. The V gene lost 2 bases and the J gene lost 5 bases, with 12 bases spanning the gap. This CDR3 is CASSYRAAVNEKLFF. CDR3 in DNA: TGTGCCAGCAGTTACCGGGCAGCAGTCAATGAAAAACTGTTTTTT.

The V call is TRBV28, the J call TRBJ2-3; TRBD2 aligns across 8 bases. Germline lookup yields CDR1 MDHEN and CDR2 SYDVKM. The CDR3 covers 17 residues. V lost 4 bases, J lost 0 bases, and 9 bases stayed unmatched. This chain's CDR3 is CASSSPVGLASTDTQYF. CDR3 in DNA: TGTGCCAGCAGTTCGCCAGTCGGACTAGCCAGCACAGATACGCAGTATTTT.

The chain joins TRBV2 to TRBJ1-3; D gene ambiguous. The CDR3 contains 17 residues. The V gene's germline CDR1 is SNHLY and CDR2 FYNNEI. Between the trimmed V and J ends, which lost 3 bases and 2 bases, there was a span of 17 bases. CDR3 nucleotide sequence: TGTGCCAGCAGTGACCCAGCTTTTCGGGTAGCTGGAAACACCATATATTTT. Its translation is CASSDPAFRVAGNTIYF.

There are a few counts of this clone. The chain is built from TRBV30 and TRBJ1-6; 7 bases align to TRBD1. V lost 5 bases to trimming and J lost 5 bases; unmatched junction nucleotides: 6. Germline V gives CDR1 GTSNPN, CDR2 SVGIG (reference sequence). The CDR3 is 14 amino acids. The CDR3 is CAWGGGGHNSPLHF. The CDR3 DNA follows: TGTGCCTGGGGAGGAGGGGGCCATAATTCACCCCTCCACTTT.

The genes are TRBV9 and TRBJ1-1; 7 positions agree with TRBD1. The germline V gene encodes CDR1 SGDLS and CDR2 YYNGEE. The J segment lost 6 bases and the V segment lost 1 base, leaving 9 bases of the junction unmatched. The CDR3 covers 15 residues. CDR3 sequence (DNA): TGTGCCAGCAGCGTATATCAGGGGGTCGGGGCTGAAGCTTTCTTT. Its protein product is CASSVYQGVGAEAFF.

This clone was seen just once. The chain is built from TRBV28 and TRBJ1-2; D is perhaps TRBD1 (5 bases). The V end was cut by 2 bases, the J end by 3 bases, with 13 bases between. There are 15 residues in the CDR3. From germline, CDR1 is MDHEN and CDR2 SYDVKM. The CDR3 reads CASSLVSGSDYGYTF. CDR3 DNA sequence: TGTGCCAGCAGTTTAGTATCAGGGTCTGACTATGGCTACACCTTC.

This clone was seen only once. The CDR3 DNA follows: TGTGCCAGCAGTCCCGCTCGGGGGCTAGCGGGGACCTACAATGAGCAGTTCTTC. Protein: CASSPARGLAGTYNEQFF. V and J are TRBV28 and TRBJ2-1; 9 bases are shared with TRBD2. CDR3 length: 18 amino acids. Germline V lookup: CDR1 MDHEN, CDR2 SYDVKM. V gave up 5 bases and J gave up 2 bases; unmatched junction bases: 13.

This clone is a singleton in its sample. The rearrangement joins TRBV5-8 to TRBJ2-5; either TRBD1 or TRBD2 may fit D (6 bases each). The CDR3 is made up of 14 amino acids. In germline, CDR1 is SGHTS, CDR2 YDEGEE. Trimming removed 1 base at V and 5 bases at J, with 12 bases between. The CDR3 spells CASSLTRGRETQYF. CDR3 in DNA: TGTGCCAGCAGCTTGACCCGGGGGCGGGAGACCCAGTACTTC. The full variable domain, in which reference TRBV5-8 and TRBJ2-5 provide the parts outside the CDR3, is EAGVTQSPTHLIKTRGQQATLRCSPISGHTSVYWYQQALGLGLQFLLWYDEGEERNRGNFPPRFSGRQFPNYSSELNVNALELEDSALYLCASSLTRGRETQYFGPGTRLLVL.

About this clone itself: Other DNA sequences in the same sample also yield this CDR3. J is TRBJ1-6 and V is TRBV5-1; D is ambiguous. The V end was cut by 0 bases, the J end by 10 bases, with 8 bases between. Germline CDR1 SGHRS, CDR2 YFSETQ. The CDR3 runs 13 residues. The CDR3 region is CASSLAGRSPLHF. In DNA form, the CDR3 reads TGCGCCAGCAGCTTGGCTGGGAGGTCACCCCTCCACTTT.

This clone was observed a few times. The chain recombines TRBV2 with TRBJ2-5, with 7 bases lining up with TRBD2. Germline lookup yields CDR1 SNHLY and CDR2 FYNNEI. The CDR3 consists of 13 residues. The V and J ends lost 4 bases and 9 bases, in that order; junction bases with no gene match: 8. This CDR3 is CASSGEGSGSQYF. The CDR3 bases are TGTGCCAGCAGTGGGGAGGGGTCAGGTTCCCAGTACTTC.

The V and J genes are TRBV15 and TRBJ2-7, with unresolved D. Trimming left V 1 base short and J 6 bases short, with 10 bases between. The germline CDR1 and CDR2 sequences are LNHNV and YYDKDF (reference sequence). This CDR3 region has 13 residues. The CDR3 DNA reads as TGTGCCACCAGCAGAGCTGGTGGGCGCGAGCAGTACTTC. It is translated as CATSRAGGREQYF.

The chain is built from TRBV12-3 or TRBV12-4 and TRBJ2-1; 7 nucleotides match TRBD2. The trim removed 3 bases at V and 10 bases at J, leaving 0 bases unmatched. This CDR3 spans 11 amino acids. The CDR3 reads CASSLGLEQFF. The CDR3 nucleotides are TGTGCCAGCAGTTTGGGACTAGAGCAGTTCTTC.